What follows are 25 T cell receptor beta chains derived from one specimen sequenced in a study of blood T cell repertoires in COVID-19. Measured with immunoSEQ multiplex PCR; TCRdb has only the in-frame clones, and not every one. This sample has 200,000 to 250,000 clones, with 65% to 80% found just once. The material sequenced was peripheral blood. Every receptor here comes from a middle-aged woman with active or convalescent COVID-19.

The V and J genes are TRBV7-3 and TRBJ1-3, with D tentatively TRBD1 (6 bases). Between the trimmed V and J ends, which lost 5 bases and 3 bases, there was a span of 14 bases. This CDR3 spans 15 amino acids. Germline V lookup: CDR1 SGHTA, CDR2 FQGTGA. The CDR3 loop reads CASSIAPGVGNTIYF. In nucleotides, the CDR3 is TGTGCCAGCAGCATAGCGCCAGGGGTTGGAAACACCATATATTTT.

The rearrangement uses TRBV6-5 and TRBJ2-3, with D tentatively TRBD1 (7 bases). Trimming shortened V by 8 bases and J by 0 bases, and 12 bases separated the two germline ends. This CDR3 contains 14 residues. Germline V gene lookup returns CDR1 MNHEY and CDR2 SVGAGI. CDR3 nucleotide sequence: TGTGCCAGCGGCGGGACAGTTAGCACAGATACGCAGTATTTT. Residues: CASGGTVSTDTQYF.

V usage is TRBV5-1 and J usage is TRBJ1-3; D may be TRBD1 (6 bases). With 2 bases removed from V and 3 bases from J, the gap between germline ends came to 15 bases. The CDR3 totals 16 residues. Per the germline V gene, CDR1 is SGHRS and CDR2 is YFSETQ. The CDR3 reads CASSLNTGSVGNTIYF. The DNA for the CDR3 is TGCGCCAGCAGCTTAAACACAGGGAGTGTTGGAAACACCATATATTTT.

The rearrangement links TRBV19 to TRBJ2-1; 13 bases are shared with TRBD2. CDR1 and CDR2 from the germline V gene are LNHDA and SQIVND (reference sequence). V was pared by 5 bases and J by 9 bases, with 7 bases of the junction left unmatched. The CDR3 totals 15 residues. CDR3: CASSLGTSGVTEQFF. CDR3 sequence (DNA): TGTGCCAGTAGTCTAGGGACTAGCGGGGTTACTGAGCAGTTCTTC.

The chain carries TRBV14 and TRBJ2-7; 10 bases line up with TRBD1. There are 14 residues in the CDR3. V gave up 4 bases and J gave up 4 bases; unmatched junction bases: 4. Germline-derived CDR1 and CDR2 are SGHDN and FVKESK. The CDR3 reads CASSRRQGAYEQYF. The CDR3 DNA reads TGTGCCAGCAGCCGCCGACAGGGGGCTTACGAGCAGTACTTC.

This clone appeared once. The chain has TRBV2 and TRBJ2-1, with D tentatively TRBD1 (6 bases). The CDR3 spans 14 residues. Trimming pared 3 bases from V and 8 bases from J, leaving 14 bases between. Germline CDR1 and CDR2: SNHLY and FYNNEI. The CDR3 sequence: CASSELGAGDEQFF. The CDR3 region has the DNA TGTGCCAGCAGTGAGTTGGGGGCAGGGGATGAGCAGTTCTTC.

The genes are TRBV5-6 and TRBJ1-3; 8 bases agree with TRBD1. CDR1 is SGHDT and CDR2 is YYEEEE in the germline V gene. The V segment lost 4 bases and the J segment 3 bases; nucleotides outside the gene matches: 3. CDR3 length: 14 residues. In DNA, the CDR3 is TGTGCCAGCAGCGCAGGGGGCTTTGGAAACACCATATATTTT. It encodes CASSAGGFGNTIYF.

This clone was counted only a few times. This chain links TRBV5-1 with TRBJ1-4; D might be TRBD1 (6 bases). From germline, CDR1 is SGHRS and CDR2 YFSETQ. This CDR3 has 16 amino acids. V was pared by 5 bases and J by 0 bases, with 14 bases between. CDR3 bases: TGCGCCAGCAGAACAGGGTACGTCACAACTAATGAAAAACTGTTTTTT. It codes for CASRTGYVTTNEKLFF. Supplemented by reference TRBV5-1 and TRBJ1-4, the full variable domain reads KAGVTQTPRYLIKTRGQQVTLSCSPISGHRSVSWYQQTPGQGLQFLFEYFSETQRNKGNFPGRFSGRQFSNSRSEMNVSTLELGDSALYLCASRTGYVTTNEKLFFGSGTQLSVL.

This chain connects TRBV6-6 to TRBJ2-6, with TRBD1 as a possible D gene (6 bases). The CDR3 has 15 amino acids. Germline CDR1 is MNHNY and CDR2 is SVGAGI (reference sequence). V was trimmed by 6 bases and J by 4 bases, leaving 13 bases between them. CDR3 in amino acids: CASRAPGAGANVLTF. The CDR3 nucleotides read TGTGCCAGCAGAGCCCCAGGGGCCGGGGCCAACGTCCTGACTTTC.

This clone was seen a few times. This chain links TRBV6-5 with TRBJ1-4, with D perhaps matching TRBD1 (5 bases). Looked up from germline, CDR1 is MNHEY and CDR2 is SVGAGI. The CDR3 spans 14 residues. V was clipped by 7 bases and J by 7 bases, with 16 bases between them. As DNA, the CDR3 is TGTGCCAGCATATACAGGTCGGCTGGTGAAAAACTGTTTTTT. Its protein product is CASIYRSAGEKLFF.

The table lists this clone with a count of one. In DNA, the CDR3 is TGTGCCAGCAGCCGCCGTAGGGGTAGCGGGGAAGAGACCCAGTACTTC. Translated, it gives CASSRRRGSGEETQYF. The chain joins TRBV5-4 to TRBJ2-5; 8 bases agree with TRBD2. The junction had 11 bases not matched to a gene; V was cut back by 4 bases and J by 3 bases. The CDR3 is 16 residues long. Germline V gene data show CDR1 as SGHNT and CDR2 as YYREEE (reference sequence).

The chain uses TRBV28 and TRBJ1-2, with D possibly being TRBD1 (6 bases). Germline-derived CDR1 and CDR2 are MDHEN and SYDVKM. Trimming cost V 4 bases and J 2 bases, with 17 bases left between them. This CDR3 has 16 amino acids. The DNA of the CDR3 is TGTGCCAGCAGTTCAATCGACAGGATATGGAACTATGGCTACACCTTC. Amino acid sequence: CASSSIDRIWNYGYTF.

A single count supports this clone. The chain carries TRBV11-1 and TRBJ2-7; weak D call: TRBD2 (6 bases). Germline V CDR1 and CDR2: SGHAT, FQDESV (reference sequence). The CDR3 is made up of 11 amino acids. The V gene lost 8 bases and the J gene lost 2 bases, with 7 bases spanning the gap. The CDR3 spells CASGGTYEQYF. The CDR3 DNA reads TGTGCCAGCGGGGGGACCTACGAGCAGTACTTC.

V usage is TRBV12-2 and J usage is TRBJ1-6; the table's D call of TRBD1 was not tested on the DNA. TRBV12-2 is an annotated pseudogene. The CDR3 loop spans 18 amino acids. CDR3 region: CASRLRPRTGRAGSPLHF. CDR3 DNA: TGTGCAAGTCGCTTACGTCCCCGGACAGGGCGTGCAGGTTCACCCCTCCACTTT.

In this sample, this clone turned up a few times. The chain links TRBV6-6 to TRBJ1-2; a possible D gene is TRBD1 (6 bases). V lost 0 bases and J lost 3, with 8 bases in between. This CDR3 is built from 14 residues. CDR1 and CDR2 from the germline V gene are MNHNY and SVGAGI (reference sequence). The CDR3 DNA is TGTGCCAGCAGTTACTCCAGGGGTGACTATGGCTACACCTTC. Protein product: CASSYSRGDYGYTF.

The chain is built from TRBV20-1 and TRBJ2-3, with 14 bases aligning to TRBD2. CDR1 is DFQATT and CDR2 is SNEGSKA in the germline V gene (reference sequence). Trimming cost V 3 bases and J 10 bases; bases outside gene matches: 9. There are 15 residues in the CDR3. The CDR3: CSASGTSGGFTAQYF. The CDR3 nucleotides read TGCAGTGCTAGTGGGACTAGCGGGGGATTTACAGCGCAGTATTTT.

CDR3 residues: CASSRGQGGSQPQHF. CDR3 DNA: TGTGCCAGCAGCCGAGGACAGGGGGGAAGTCAGCCCCAGCATTTT. The chain links TRBV7-8 to TRBJ1-5, with 10 bases identical to TRBD1. Looked up from germline, CDR1 is SGHVS and CDR2 is FQNEAQ. The V gene end was trimmed by 5 bases and the J gene end by 6 bases; junction bases not matched to a gene: 7. The CDR3 runs 15 residues.

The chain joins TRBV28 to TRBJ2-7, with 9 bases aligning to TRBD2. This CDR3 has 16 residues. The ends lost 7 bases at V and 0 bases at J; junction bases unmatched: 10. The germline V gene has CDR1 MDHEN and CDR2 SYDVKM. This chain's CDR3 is CASNNSGGTNSYEQYV. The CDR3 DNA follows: TGTGCCAGCAATAATAGCGGGGGCACGAACTCCTACGAGCAGTACGTC.

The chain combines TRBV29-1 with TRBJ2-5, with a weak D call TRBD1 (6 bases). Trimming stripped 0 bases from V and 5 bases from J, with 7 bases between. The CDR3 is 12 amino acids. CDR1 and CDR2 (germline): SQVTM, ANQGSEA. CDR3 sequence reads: CSVEEGAETQYF. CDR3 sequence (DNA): TGCAGCGTTGAAGAGGGGGCGGAGACCCAGTACTTC.

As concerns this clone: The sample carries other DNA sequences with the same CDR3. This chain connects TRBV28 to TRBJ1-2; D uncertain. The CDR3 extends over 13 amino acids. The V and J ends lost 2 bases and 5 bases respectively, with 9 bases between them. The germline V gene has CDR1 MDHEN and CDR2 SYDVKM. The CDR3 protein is CASSLGTAYGYTF. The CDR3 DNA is TGTGCCAGCAGTTTAGGAACAGCTTATGGCTACACCTTC.

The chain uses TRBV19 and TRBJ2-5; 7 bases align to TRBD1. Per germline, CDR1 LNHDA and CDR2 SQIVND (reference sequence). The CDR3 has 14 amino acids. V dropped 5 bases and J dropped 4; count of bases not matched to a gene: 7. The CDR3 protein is CASSLGTVRETQYF. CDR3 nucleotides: TGTGCCAGTAGTCTTGGGACAGTTCGAGAGACCCAGTACTTC.

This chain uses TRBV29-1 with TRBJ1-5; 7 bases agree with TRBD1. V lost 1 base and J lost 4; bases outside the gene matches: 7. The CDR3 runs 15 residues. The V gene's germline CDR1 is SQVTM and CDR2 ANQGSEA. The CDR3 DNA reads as TGCAGCGTTGAAGTAACAGGGGAAGGGAATCAGCCCCAGCATTTT. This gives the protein CSVEVTGEGNQPQHF. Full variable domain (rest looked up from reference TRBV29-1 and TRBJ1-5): SAVISQKPSRDICQRGTSLTIQCQVDSQVTMMFWYRQQPGQSLTLIATANQGSEATYESGFVIDKFPISRPNLTFSTLTVSNMSPEDSSIYLCSVEVTGEGNQPQHFGDGTRLSIL.

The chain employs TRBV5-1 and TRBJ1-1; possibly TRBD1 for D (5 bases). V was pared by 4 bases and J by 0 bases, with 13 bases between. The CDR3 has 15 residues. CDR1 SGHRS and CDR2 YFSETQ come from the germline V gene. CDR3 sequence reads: CASSAGPQLNTEAFF. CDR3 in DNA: TGCGCCAGCAGCGCGGGGCCGCAGTTGAACACTGAAGCTTTCTTT.

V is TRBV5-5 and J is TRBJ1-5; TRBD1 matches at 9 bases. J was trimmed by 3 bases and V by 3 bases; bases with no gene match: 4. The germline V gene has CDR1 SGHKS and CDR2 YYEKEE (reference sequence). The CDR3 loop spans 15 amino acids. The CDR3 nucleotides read TGTGCCAGCAGCTCCGGACAGGGGTACAATCAGCCCCAGCATTTT. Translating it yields CASSSGQGYNQPQHF.

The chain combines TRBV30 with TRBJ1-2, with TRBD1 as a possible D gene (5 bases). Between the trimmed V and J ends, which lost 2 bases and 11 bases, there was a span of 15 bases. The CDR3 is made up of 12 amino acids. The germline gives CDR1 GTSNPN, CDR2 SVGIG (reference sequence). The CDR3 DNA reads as TGTGCCTGGAGTACCCGACAGTTGAGATACACCTTC. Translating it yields CAWSTRQLRYTF.